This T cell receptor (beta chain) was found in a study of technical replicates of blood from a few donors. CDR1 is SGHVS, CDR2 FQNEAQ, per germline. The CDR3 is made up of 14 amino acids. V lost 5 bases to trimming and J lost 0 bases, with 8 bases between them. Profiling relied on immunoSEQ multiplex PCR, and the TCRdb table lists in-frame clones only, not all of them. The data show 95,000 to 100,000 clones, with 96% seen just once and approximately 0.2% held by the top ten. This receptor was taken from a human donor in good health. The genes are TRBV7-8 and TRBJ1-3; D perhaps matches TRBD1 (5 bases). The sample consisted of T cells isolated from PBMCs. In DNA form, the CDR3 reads TGTGCCAGCAGCATTGGACACTCTGGAAACACCATATATTTT. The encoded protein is CASSIGHSGNTIYF.